This T cell receptor beta chain was recorded in a study of long-term antiretroviral therapy in people with HIV. The assay used was immunoSEQ (version v3.0), run at survey level. Clones were read by immunoSEQ multiplex PCR, and TCRdb kept only the in-frame ones, dropping some. Of under 30,000 clones detected, 80% appear once; the ten largest clones hold 7.3%. The V end lost 4 bases, the J end lost 8 bases, and 18 bases lay between the germline ends. Looked up from germline, CDR1 is SGDLS and CDR2 is YYNGEE. The CDR3 spans 14 residues. The rearrangement links TRBV9 to TRBJ1-1, with no clear D. The material was unsorted PBMCs, obtained 0.3 years after starting antiretroviral therapy. The clonotype originates from a man aged 35 to 55 with HIV. CDR3 residues: CASSHGPSKVEAFF. The CDR3 nucleotides are TGTGCCAGCAGCCACGGGCCTTCTAAGGTAGAAGCTTTCTTT.